The rows below give T cell receptor beta chains drawn from one sample of a study of cytomegalovirus exposure and HLA in healthy donors. TCRdb keeps only in-frame clones here, not all; method: immunoSEQ multiplex PCR. The repertoire holds 55,000 to 75,000 clones, with about 63% as singletons. The specimen was PBMCs. The receptors were sampled from a man aged 35-49 years in good health and CMV-seropositive. CDR3s include the opening cysteine and the closing phenylalanine or tryptophan. The D gene is left open where the match is weak. The size field is filled for only some rows; it gives once, few, many or a size class.

few . TRBJ1-3 TRBV6-1 CASSGPLRAGKGNTIYF TGTGCCAGCAGTGGCCCCTTAAGGGCAGGGAAGGGAAACACCATATATTTT
. . TRBJ2-7 TRBV20-1 CSARTAYEQYF TGCAGTGCTAGAACAGCCTACGAGCAGTACTTC
. TRBD1 TRBJ2-7 TRBV5-1 CASSIGQGADEQYF TGCGCCAGCAGCATTGGACAGGGGGCTGACGAGCAGTACTTC
. . TRBJ2-2 TRBV25-1 CASSDLARGTGELFF TGTGCCAGCAGTGATTTGGCTCGGGGGACCGGGGAGCTGTTTTTT
few TRBD1 TRBJ2-7 TRBV5-1 CASSRDSNYEQYF TGCGCCAGCAGCCGGGACAGTAACTACGAGCAGTACTTC
. . TRBJ1-1 TRBV19 CASSISYTMNTEAFF TGTGCCAGTAGTATCTCCTATACGATGAACACTGAAGCTTTCTTT
once . TRBJ2-2 TRBV6-6 CASSPGRATGELFF TGTGCCAGCAGTCCAGGCAGGGCCACCGGGGAGCTGTTTTTT
. . TRBJ2-1 TRBV19 CASSRRGNQVWNEQFF TGTGCCAGTAGTCGGCGGGGAAACCAGGTTTGGAATGAGCAGTTCTTC
once TRBD2 TRBJ2-1 TRBV30 CAWSVRLAGDIYNEQFF TGTGCCTGGAGTGTAAGGCTAGCGGGAGATATATACAATGAGCAGTTCTTC
. TRBD2 TRBJ2-1 TRBV11-2 CASSLGPPGLAGEQFF TGTGCCAGCAGCTTAGGCCCACCGGGACTAGCGGGAGAGCAGTTCTTC
. TRBD1 TRBJ1-5 TRBV15 CATSKGQASNQPQHF TGTGCCACCAGCAAAGGACAGGCTAGCAATCAGCCCCAGCATTTT
. TRBD1 TRBJ1-6 TRBV4-2 CATQQQTGGNSPLHF TGTGCCACACAGCAGCAGACAGGGGGGAATTCACCCCTCCACTTT
. . TRBJ2-2 TRBV12-5 CASGGGRDTGELFF TGTGCTAGTGGCGGGGGGCGTGACACCGGGGAGCTGTTTTTT
. . TRBJ1-3 TRBV6-5 CASSYLRQISGNTIYF TGTGCCAGCAGTTACCTACGACAGATCTCTGGAAACACCATATATTTT
. . TRBJ2-5 TRBV7-3 CASSKQSGQGETQYF TGTGCCAGCAGCAAGCAATCGGGACAAGGGGAGACCCAGTACTTC
few . TRBJ2-1 TRBV13 CASSLGLGSGRKSSYNEQFF TGTGCCAGCAGCTTAGGCCTCGGGTCAGGGCGCAAAAGCTCCTACAATGAGCAGTTCTTC
once TRBD2 TRBJ2-1 TRBV7-3 CASSLLAGAINEQFF TGTGCCAGCAGCTTACTAGCGGGGGCAATCAATGAGCAGTTCTTC
. TRBD1 TRBJ2-2 TRBV4-3 CASSLTGANTGELFF TGCGCCAGCAGTCTGACAGGGGCGAACACCGGGGAGCTGTTTTTT
. TRBD2 TRBJ2-4 TRBV2 CATRLAGLRDIQYF TGTGCCACCCGACTAGCGGGGCTTAGAGACATTCAGTACTTC
. . TRBJ1-1 TRBV7-8 CASSLVEAGDTEAFF TGTGCCAGCAGCTTAGTCGAGGCAGGGGACACTGAAGCTTTCTTT
. . TRBJ1-1 TRBV19 CASSSRGHEAFF TGTGCCAGTAGCTCACGAGGGCATGAAGCTTTCTTT
. TRBD1 TRBJ1-1 TRBV4-1 CASSPRDRGTEAFF TGCGCCAGCAGCCCCAGGGACAGGGGCACTGAAGCTTTCTTT
. . TRBJ1-2 TRBV4-2 CASSQPGGSPEVYTF TGTGCCAGCAGCCAACCTGGGGGCAGCCCGGAAGTATACACCTTC
. . TRBJ2-7 TRBV10-3 CAIRDSGGEQYF TGTGCCATTCGGGACTCAGGGGGCGAGCAGTACTTC
few . TRBJ2-1 TRBV2 CASSVSGFQDEQFF TGTGCCAGCAGTGTGAGCGGGTTCCAGGATGAGCAGTTCTTC
few TRBD1 TRBJ2-3 TRBV28 CASSWTGRTDTQYF TGTGCCAGCAGTTGGACAGGGCGAACAGATACGCAGTATTTT
. TRBD2 TRBJ2-2 TRBV7-2 CASSLEVAGVTGELFF TGTGCCAGCAGCTTAGAGGTAGCGGGAGTCACCGGGGAGCTGTTTTTT
. . TRBJ1-1 TRBV30 CAWSGQPNTEAFF TGTGCCTGGAGTGGACAGCCTAACACTGAAGCTTTCTTT
. . TRBJ1-4 TRBV15 CATSRDHGSEKLFF TGTGCCACCAGCAGAGATCACGGTAGTGAAAAACTGTTTTTT
few TRBD1 TRBJ2-5 TRBV28 CASSSPGQGGETQYF TGTGCCAGCAGTTCTCCGGGACAGGGCGGGGAGACCCAGTACTTC
. . TRBJ2-1 TRBV7-6 CASSSLGGPGEQFF TGTGCCAGCAGCTCTCTTGGGGGCCCCGGGGAGCAGTTCTTC
. TRBD2 TRBJ2-3 TRBV13 CASSQLIPGLAGPHGADTQYF TGTGCCAGCAGCCAGTTAATTCCGGGACTAGCGGGCCCTCACGGGGCAGATACGCAGTATTTT
few . TRBJ1-1 TRBV19 CASSIVAGITEAFF TGTGCCAGTAGTATAGTTGCAGGAATCACTGAAGCTTTCTTT
. TRBD1 TRBJ1-5 TRBV29-1 CSVQNQGDQPQHF TGCAGCGTTCAAAATCAGGGGGATCAGCCCCAGCATTTT
. . TRBJ1-5 TRBV6-6 CASSYSSGEPQHF TGTGCCAGCAGTTACTCCTCCGGGGAGCCCCAGCATTTT
. . TRBJ1-2 TRBV7-9 CASGAGGYTF TGTGCCAGCGGTGCGGGTGGCTACACCTTC
. TRBD2 TRBJ2-2 TRBV6-5 CASSREGTGELFF TGTGCCAGCAGTAGGGAGGGGACCGGGGAGCTGTTTTTT
. . TRBJ2-5 TRBV29-1 CSVVTAAQAAQYF TGCAGCGTTGTCACCGCCGCCCAAGCGGCCCAGTACTTC
few . TRBJ2-1 TRBV30 CAWSVNNEQFF TGTGCCTGGAGTGTTAACAATGAGCAGTTCTTC
few TRBD1 TRBJ2-1 TRBV19 CASSTSPGQGAGYNEQFF TGTGCCAGTAGTACCTCCCCGGGACAGGGGGCCGGATACAATGAGCAGTTCTTC
. TRBD1 TRBJ2-2 TRBV29-1 CSVRQGENTGELFF TGCAGCGTCCGACAGGGGGAAAACACCGGGGAGCTGTTTTTT
. . TRBJ1-5 TRBV6-1 CASSKVTGPNQPQHF TGTGCCAGCAGTAAGGTGACAGGCCCCAATCAGCCCCAGCATTTT
. . TRBJ2-1 TRBV29-1 CSVELRAYNEQFF TGCAGCGTTGAGTTACGGGCCTACAATGAGCAGTTCTTC
. . TRBJ2-1 TRBV7-2 CASSPGGFFRGNEQFF TGTGCCAGCAGCCCCGGGGGATTCTTCCGAGGGAATGAGCAGTTCTTC
. TRBD1 TRBJ1-2 TRBV18 CASSLRDRGRSVHGYTF TGTGCCAGCTCACTCCGGGACAGGGGGCGCTCAGTTCATGGCTACACCTTC